What follows are 23 T cell receptor beta chains derived from one specimen sequenced in a study of CD8 T cells in ankylosing spondylitis. TCRdb re-analysed the 5' RACE reads in MiXCR, keeping a single row per CDR3 protein. The table shows 150,000 to 200,000 distinct CDR3 sequences, with around a sixth occurring only once. What was sequenced was blood, either unsorted or a sorted T cell fraction (not recorded which). The receptors come from a male donor under 30 with ankylosing spondylitis or in good health (not recorded which).

The chain joins TRBV7-2 to TRBJ1-2; no clear D. Germline CDR1 and CDR2: SGHTA and FQGNSA. V dropped 4 bases and J dropped 4 bases, with 4 bases sitting between them. CDR3 length: 11 amino acids. CDR3 in amino acids: CASSSIYGYTF. For the CDR3, the DNA is TGTGCCAGCAGCTCCATCTATGGCTACACCTTC.

This chain links TRBV6-2 or TRBV6-3 with TRBJ2-3, with 14 bases identical to TRBD2. V shed 8 bases and J 4 bases; nucleotides not matched to a gene: 14. The CDR3 has 18 residues. Per the germline V gene, CDR1 is MNHEY and CDR2 is SVGEGT. The CDR3 is CASATIPGLAGEADTQYF. CDR3 nucleotide sequence: TGTGCCAGCGCTACTATTCCGGGACTAGCGGGAGAAGCAGATACGCAGTATTTT.

This clonotype was found many times. The chain has TRBV6-5 and TRBJ2-1; D remains ambiguous. The CDR3 covers 14 residues. Trimming took 0 bases from V and 6 from J, leaving 9 bases between them. Germline V gene sequence: CDR1 MNHEY, CDR2 SVGAGI. The CDR3 is CASSYSLSLNEQFF. The CDR3 nucleotides read TGTGCCAGCAGTTACTCGTTGAGTCTCAATGAGCAGTTCTTC.

This clonotype has a count of ten or more. The chain joins TRBV9 to TRBJ2-1, with D possibly TRBD2 on 6 matching bases. The germline V gene has CDR1 SGDLS and CDR2 YYNGEE. The CDR3 length is 13 residues. V lost 0 bases and J lost 9, with 10 bases in between. This chain's CDR3 is CASSVAGTGEQFF. The CDR3 bases are TGTGCCAGCAGCGTAGCCGGGACTGGTGAGCAGTTCTTC.

This clonotype has a count of ten or more. This sequence joins TRBV29-1 and TRBJ1-4; 8 bases are a match to TRBD1. Germline CDR1 is SQVTM and CDR2 is ANQGSEA. V was pared by 4 bases and J by 6 bases, with 10 bases of the junction left unmatched. CDR3 length: 15 amino acids. In nucleotides, the CDR3 is TGCAGCGTTGGGGGTCTTCCGGACAGGGATGAAAAACTGTTTTTT. Translation gives CSVGGLPDRDEKLFF.

This clonotype was seen many times. The chain couples TRBV30 to TRBJ1-1, with D tentatively TRBD1 (6 bases). V gave up 3 bases and J gave up 8 bases, with 13 bases separating them. The CDR3 spans 12 residues. Germline V gene sequence: CDR1 GTSNPN, CDR2 SVGIG (reference sequence). CDR3: CAWSQVGTEAFF. As DNA, the CDR3 is TGTGCCTGGAGCCAAGTGGGGACAGAAGCTTTCTTT.

This clonotype has at least ten counts. This rearrangement joins TRBV12-3 or TRBV12-4 to TRBJ2-7; TRBD2 aligns across 7 bases. With V trimmed by 6 bases and J by 6 bases, 2 bases remained unmatched. CDR3 length: 11 amino acids. CDR3 region: CASRLAREQYF. The CDR3 DNA reads as TGTGCCAGCAGACTAGCGCGCGAGCAGTACTTC.

This clonotype was seen more than once but under ten times. The chain is built from TRBV7-9 and TRBJ2-7; D is perhaps TRBD2 (6 bases). Germline CDR1 SEHNR, CDR2 FQNEAQ (reference sequence). V lost 5 bases and J 4 bases, leaving 18 bases between the germline ends. The length of the CDR3 is 15 residues. CDR3 region: CASSNRDSNQYEQYF. CDR3 coding DNA: TGTGCCAGCAGCAACCGGGACTCTAATCAGTACGAGCAGTACTTC. Drawing the rest from reference TRBV7-9 and TRBJ2-7, the complete variable domain is DTGVSQNPRHKITKRGQNVTFRCDPISEHNRLYWYRQTLGQGPEFLTYFQNEAQLEKSRLLSDRFSAERPKGSFSTLEIQRTEQGDSAMYLCASSNRDSNQYEQYFGPGTRLTVT.

There are many counts of this clonotype. The chain joins TRBV20-1 to TRBJ2-1; maybe TRBD1 (5 bases). The V gene lost 1 base and the J gene lost 0 bases, with 10 bases spanning the gap. This CDR3 has 15 amino acids. Germline CDR1 reads DFQATT; CDR2 reads SNEGSKA (reference sequence). The CDR3 DNA is TGCAGTGCTAGAGGGGCCAGGGACTCCTACAATGAGCAGTTCTTC. Translated: CSARGARDSYNEQFF.

This clonotype has at least ten counts. The chain employs TRBV10-3 and TRBJ2-3; D not resolved. V lost 3 bases and J 6 bases, leaving 7 bases between the germline ends. Per the germline V gene, CDR1 is ENHRY and CDR2 is SYGVKD. This CDR3 is built from 12 residues. CDR3 sequence (DNA): TGTGCCATCAGTGATCCTTGGGATACGCAGTATTTT. It translates to CAISDPWDTQYF.

Many counts were recorded for this clonotype. V gene TRBV12-3 or TRBV12-4 combines with J gene TRBJ2-7; D unclear. Trimming took off 3 bases at V and 2 bases at J, with 8 bases between the two ends. This CDR3 is built from 13 residues. The CDR3 loop reads CASSLDAPYEQYF. In nucleotides, the CDR3 is TGTGCCAGCAGTTTGGACGCGCCCTACGAGCAGTACTTC.

This clonotype was detected many times. This chain joins TRBV6-6 and TRBJ1-1, with 11 bases aligning to TRBD1. The CDR3 loop spans 13 amino acids. V shed 6 bases and J 8 bases; nucleotides not matched to a gene: 5. Germline V gene sequence: CDR1 MNHNY, CDR2 SVGAGI (reference sequence). CDR3 region: CASSQGQGVEAFF. CDR3 DNA: TGTGCCAGCAGCCAGGGACAGGGGGTCGAAGCTTTCTTT.

There are many counts of this clonotype. V is TRBV7-9 and J is TRBJ1-4; D may be TRBD1 (5 bases). The CDR3 has 14 residues. Germline-derived CDR1 and CDR2 are SEHNR and FQNEAQ (reference sequence). With 2 bases removed from V and 8 bases from J, the gap between germline ends came to 12 bases. DNA of the CDR3: TGTGCCAGCAGCTTAAGATCAGGGTACGAAAAACTGTTTTTT. Its protein product is CASSLRSGYEKLFF.

The CDR3 reads CASSKGTSSYEQYF. For the CDR3, the DNA is TGTGCCAGCAGTAAAGGGACTAGTTCTTACGAGCAGTACTTC. The chain links TRBV27 to TRBJ2-7; TRBD2 matches at 8 bases. The CDR3 spans 14 residues. J gave up 4 bases and V 5 bases, and 7 bases lay outside the gene matches. Germline V lookup: CDR1 MNHEY, CDR2 SMNVEV (reference sequence).

This clonotype was observed a few times. The DNA for the CDR3 is TGTGCCAGCAGCATGCCAGATACGCAGTATTTT. Amino acids: CASSMPDTQYF. The chain links TRBV11-2 to TRBJ2-3; no clear D gene. Trimming took 5 bases from V and 4 from J, leaving 4 bases between them. This CDR3 has 11 residues. Germline-derived CDR1 and CDR2 are SGHAT and FQNNGV.

This clonotype has at least ten counts. The chain has TRBV7-9 and TRBJ2-6; no firm D call. The CDR3 is 13 residues long. The germline CDR1 and CDR2 sequences are SEHNR and FQNEAQ (reference sequence). Trimming stripped 6 bases from V and 4 bases from J, with 7 bases between. The CDR3 loop is CASSSLGANVLTF. CDR3 coding DNA: TGTGCCAGCAGTTCTCTGGGGGCCAACGTCCTGACTTTC.

CDR3: CSVDGFGLSDTQYF. The CDR3 DNA sequence: TGCAGCGTCGACGGTTTTGGGTTATCAGATACGCAGTATTTT. V gene TRBV29-1 combines with J gene TRBJ2-3; D is unclear. The V gene's germline CDR1 is SQVTM and CDR2 ANQGSEA. The V and J ends lost 6 bases and 4 bases respectively, with 17 bases between them. The CDR3 consists of 14 residues.

The CDR3 DNA reads as TGCAGTGCTAGAGATCCGGGAGGGGAGACCCAGTACTTC. Its protein product is CSARDPGGETQYF. The chain employs TRBV20-1 and TRBJ2-5, with 8 nucleotides matching TRBD2. Germline V gene sequence: CDR1 DFQATT, CDR2 SNEGSKA (reference sequence). V was pared by 0 bases and J by 5 bases, with 2 bases of the junction left unmatched. The CDR3 totals 13 residues.

At least ten counts were recorded for this clonotype. The chain combines TRBV9 with TRBJ2-1; D possibly matches TRBD1 or TRBD2 (5 bases each). Germline-derived CDR1 and CDR2 are SGDLS and YYNGEE. V lost 0 bases and J 0 bases, leaving 13 bases between the germline ends. CDR3 length: 17 amino acids. The CDR3 sequence is CASSVVVGTGSYNEQFF. Here the CDR3 DNA reads TGTGCCAGCAGCGTAGTAGTCGGGACGGGCTCCTACAATGAGCAGTTCTTC.

The table lists this clonotype with a few counts. The V and J genes are TRBV4-3 and TRBJ2-1; 8 bases fit TRBD1. J lost 8 bases, V lost 0 bases, and 12 bases had no gene match. CDR1 and CDR2 (germline): LGHNA, YSLEER. The CDR3 runs to 17 residues. CDR3 sequence reads: CASSQDLARGRRDEQFF. In DNA, the CDR3 is TGCGCCAGCAGCCAAGATTTAGCCAGGGGGCGGCGCGATGAGCAGTTCTTC.

This clonotype came up many times. This chain links TRBV5-1 with TRBJ2-7; unclear D gene. The CDR3 extends over 13 amino acids. Trimming took off 0 bases at V and 5 bases at J, with 9 bases between the two ends. Germline CDR1 and CDR2: SGHRS and YFSETQ. The CDR3 region is CASSLVDGNEQYF. CDR3 bases: TGCGCCAGCAGCTTGGTCGACGGTAACGAGCAGTACTTC.

This clonotype was picked up many times. The chain combines TRBV14 with TRBJ2-1; D is ambiguous. The CDR3 spans 13 residues. Germline CDR1 SGHDN, CDR2 FVKESK. Trimming cost V 0 bases and J 10 bases, with 10 bases left between them. The CDR3 DNA is TGTGCCAGCAGCCAAGAGGTCCGGCTGGAGCAGTTCTTC. Amino acid sequence: CASSQEVRLEQFF.

This clonotype was recorded a few times. This sequence may be a read error, since a much larger clone differs from it by one base. The chain has TRBV20-1 and TRBJ1-5, with TRBD1 matching over 10 bases. The trim removed 6 bases at V and 4 bases at J, leaving 3 bases unmatched. Looked up from germline, CDR1 is DFQATT and CDR2 is SNEGSKA (reference sequence). CDR3 length: 13 amino acids. DNA of the CDR3: TGCAGTGCCGCGGGACAGGGGAATCAGCCCCAGCATTTT. It translates to CSAAGQGNQPQHF.